The 8 T cell receptor beta chains listed next were all sequenced from one sample in a study of cytomegalovirus exposure and HLA in healthy donors. Vbeta (60) and Jbeta (13) primers were used in the PCR. Produced via immunoSEQ multiplex PCR; TCRdb's table is partial and in-frame only. This listing includes just over 150,000 clones. The sequenced sample was PBMCs. The receptors shown here come from a young man in good health and CMV-seronegative.

The CDR3 reads CAWSVGGNEKLFF. CDR3 DNA: TGTGCCTGGAGTGTGGGAGGGAATGAAAAACTGTTTTTT. J is TRBJ1-4 and V is TRBV30; no clear D. The germline V and J ends were trimmed by 0 bases and 5 bases, with 7 bases remaining between them. The CDR3 runs to 13 residues. In germline, CDR1 is GTSNPN, CDR2 SVGIG (reference sequence).

The chain has TRBV21-1 and TRBJ1-4; TRBD1, the D gene given by the table, was not confirmed from the DNA. TRBV21-1 is recorded as a pseudogene. This CDR3 is built from 15 residues. The DNA for the CDR3 is TGTGCCAGCAGCAAATCGAGGGGGCGAAACGAAAAACTGGTTTTT. Protein: CASSKSRGRNEKLVF.

The V call is TRBV10-3, the J call TRBJ2-5, with 9 bases lining up with TRBD1. CDR1 is ENHRY, CDR2 SYGVKD, per germline. The CDR3 length is 14 residues. V shed 3 bases and J 3 bases; nucleotides not matched to a gene: 2. CDR3 residues: CAISDGQGKETQYF. The DNA of the CDR3 is TGTGCCATCAGTGACGGACAGGGGAAAGAGACCCAGTACTTC.

This sequence joins TRBV5-1 and TRBJ1-1; D gene ambiguous. Germline V gene data show CDR1 as SGHRS and CDR2 as YFSETQ. CDR3 size: 12 residues. Trimming stripped 5 bases from V and 4 bases from J, with 9 bases between. This chain's CDR3 is CASRREGTEAFF. CDR3 nucleotides: TGCGCCAGCAGACGGGAGGGCACTGAAGCTTTCTTT. The variable domain in full, with the rest retrieved from reference TRBV5-1 and TRBJ1-1, is KAGVTQTPRYLIKTRGQQVTLSCSPISGHRSVSWYQQTPGQGLQFLFEYFSETQRNKGNFPGRFSGRQFSNSRSEMNVSTLELGDSALYLCASRREGTEAFFGQGTRLTVV.

CDR3 DNA sequence: TGTGCCAGCAGCTTAGCCGGGACAGGGGGCCGCGAGCCCCAGCATTTT. The encoded protein is CASSLAGTGGREPQHF. This chain connects TRBV5-6 to TRBJ1-5, with 12 positions matching TRBD1. This CDR3 contains 16 residues. Germline loops: CDR1 SGHDT, CDR2 YYEEEE. V lost 2 bases, J lost 8 bases, and 8 bases stayed unmatched. Full variable domain (remainder filled in from reference TRBV5-6 and TRBJ1-5): DAGVTQSPTHLIKTRGQQVTLRCSPKSGHDTVSWYQQALGQGPQFIFQYYEEEERQRGNFPDRFSGHQFPNYSSELNVNALLLGDSALYLCASSLAGTGGREPQHFGDGTRLSIL.

The rearrangement joins TRBV7-9 to TRBJ2-2, with 8 bases lining up with TRBD2. The CDR3 has 16 residues. With 5 bases clipped from V and 3 bases from J, the junction kept 8 bases outside the gene matches. Per the germline V gene, CDR1 is SEHNR and CDR2 is FQNEAQ (reference sequence). The CDR3 DNA reads TGTGCCAGCAGCAAACCAAGCGGGAGCCACACCGGGGAGCTGTTTTTT. Protein product: CASSKPSGSHTGELFF.

In regard to this clone: One end of the junction fails to match germline, which may point to a read error. The chain employs TRBV12-5 and TRBJ2-4; perhaps TRBD1 as D (6 bases). The length of the CDR3 is 15 residues. Germline CDR1 LGHNT, CDR2 FRNRAP. CDR3 sequence reads: CASGPGDKAKSIQYF. As DNA, the CDR3 is TGTGCTAGTGGTCCCGGGGACAAGGCCAAAAGCATTCAGTACTTC.

The rearrangement uses TRBV11-2 and TRBJ1-6; 7 bases agree with TRBD1. The length of the CDR3 is 16 residues. Germline V gene sequence: CDR1 SGHAT, CDR2 FQNNGV. V lost 2 bases to trimming and J lost 6 bases; unmatched junction nucleotides: 7. CDR3: CASSLRGRPFNSPLHF. The DNA of the CDR3 is TGTGCCAGCAGCTTAAGGGGGCGCCCGTTTAATTCACCCCTCCACTTT.